Presented here are 32 T cell receptor beta chains from one specimen sequenced in a study of T cells in women clearing cervical HPV infection. Here immunoSEQ multiplex PCR was the method, and the copy in TCRdb shows in-frame clones only, minus some. The sample is made up of about 31,000 clones, and the top ten hold about 4.6% of it. Specimen: blood buffy coat. The receptors derive from a woman aged 18 to 75 with a cervical HPV16 infection that either progressed to CIN3+ or cleared (not recorded which).

As concerns this clone: The CDR3 end is not reached by the read, which stops 3 residues before it; the germline J gene fills it in. The rearrangement joins TRBV20-1 to TRBJ2-2; possible D gene TRBD2, 5 bases. In germline, CDR1 is DFQATT, CDR2 SNEGSKA (reference sequence). The CDR3 totals 14 residues. The CDR3 spells CSARGSFLYEKLFF. CDR3 DNA (partial): TGCAGTGCCCGAGGGTCCTTCCTTTACGAAAAG.

As regards this clone: Read coverage stops 3 residues before the CDR3 terminus; the germline J gene supplies the remainder. The gene calls are TRBV7-9 and TRBJ2-7; D is perhaps TRBD1 (6 bases). Trimming removed 1 base from V and 3 bases from J, with 7 bases in between. Germline V gene data show CDR1 as SEHNR and CDR2 as FQNEAQ (reference sequence). The CDR3 extends over 13 amino acids. CDR3 DNA, as far as it was read: TGTGCCAGCAGCTTAGTAGGGGGCTACGAG. Translated: CASSLVGGYE. The entire CDR3 sequence reads CASSLVGGYEQYF.

Of note for this clone: The read ends 3 residues early relative to the CDR3; the germline J gene fills the gap. The chain links TRBV30 to TRBJ1-4, with 7 bases matching TRBD1. The CDR3 covers 17 residues. The germline V gene encodes CDR1 GTSNPN and CDR2 SVGIG (reference sequence). V lost 5 bases, J lost 2 bases, and 14 bases stayed unmatched. The CDR3 protein is CAWGHRGPTRTNEKLFF. The DNA read from the CDR3 is TGTGCCTGGGGCCACAGGGGCCCAACCCGGACTAATGAAAAA. The complete variable domain, with remaining parts taken from reference TRBV30 and TRBJ1-4, reads SQTIHQWPATLVQPVGSPLSLECTVEGTSNPNLYWYRQAAGRGLQLLFYSVGIGQISSEVPQNLSASRPQDRQFILSSKKLLLSDSGFYLCAWGHRGPTRTNEKLFFGSGTQLSVL.

Note on this clone: The CDR3 end falls 3 residues outside the read, so it is completed with the germline J gene. This chain links TRBV20-1 with TRBJ1-1; 7 nucleotides align to TRBD1. The CDR3 sequence is 15 residues long. Germline loops: CDR1 DFQATT, CDR2 SNEGSKA (reference sequence). V shed 5 bases, J shed 0 bases, and the junction held 9 bases outside the gene matches. The part of the CDR3 DNA that was read is TGCAGTGCTTCTACACCGGGACAGATGAACACTGAA. Translation: CSASTPGQMNTE. Given in full, the CDR3 is CSASTPGQMNTEAFF.

Worth noting for this clone: Read data end 3 residues before the CDR3 end; the end is taken from the germline J gene. The chain has TRBV27 and TRBJ1-1; 8 bases match TRBD1. The trim removed 3 bases at V and 2 bases at J, leaving 2 bases unmatched. The germline V gene has CDR1 MNHEY and CDR2 SMNVEV (reference sequence). CDR3 length: 14 amino acids. Incomplete CDR3 DNA: TGTGCCAGCAGTTTCAGGGGGCTAAACACTGAA. Translated, it gives CASSFRGLNTE. The whole CDR3 reads CASSFRGLNTEAFF.

The chain's CDR3 is CASSSLQGRKLFF. Partial CDR3 DNA: TGTGCCAGCAGCTCACTACAGGGGAGGAAG. The genes are TRBV11-3 and TRBJ2-2, with D possibly being TRBD1 (7 bases). The observed sequence ends 3 residues before the CDR3 terminus, with the missing tail filled in from the germline J gene. CDR3 length: 13 residues. CDR1 is SGHNT and CDR2 is YENEEA in the germline V gene.

Remarks on this clone: The CDR3 end lies 3 residues beyond the end of the read and is filled in from the germline J gene. The rearrangement links TRBV2 to TRBJ2-7; maybe TRBD2 (5 bases). V gave up 7 bases and J gave up 2 bases, with 12 bases separating them. The CDR3 sequence is 13 residues long. Per the germline V gene, CDR1 is SNHLY and CDR2 is FYNNEI. The CDR3: CASNGVGTYEQYF. The covered CDR3 bases are TGTGCCAGCAACGGGGTTGGGACCTACGAG.

The CDR3 protein is CASSEERGRDYGYTF. The sequenced part of the CDR3 DNA is TGTGCCAGCAGTGAAGAGCGGGGTAGGGACTATGGC. This sequence joins TRBV2 and TRBJ1-2, with D uncertain. The sequence runs out 3 residues before the end of the CDR3; the remainder is reconstructed from the germline J gene. The V end lost 1 base, the J end lost 3 bases, and 12 bases lay between the germline ends. CDR1 is SNHLY, CDR2 FYNNEI, per germline. CDR3 length equals 15 residues.

Regarding this clone: Read sequence stops 3 residues before the CDR3 end, and the germline J gene provides the missing end. This sequence joins TRBV29-1 and TRBJ2-2; D is ambiguous. The germline CDR1 and CDR2 sequences are SQVTM and ANQGSEA. The CDR3 sequence is 14 residues long. The covered CDR3 bases are TGCAGCGTACCGTGGGTACAGTCTAATGAAAAG. This encodes CSVPWVQSNEK. The complete CDR3 sequence is CSVPWVQSNEKLFF.

Here the CDR3 reads CAWSVVLAEAFF. The CDR3 bases that were read are TGTGCCTGGAGTGTCGTATTAGCCGAA. The J gene is TRBJ1-1, the V gene TRBV30; no reliable D call. The DNA ends 3 residues before the CDR3 does, and the rest of the CDR3 is filled in from the germline J gene. CDR3 size: 12 residues. CDR1 is GTSNPN and CDR2 is SVGIG in the germline V gene (reference sequence).

In regard to this clone: The read falls 3 residues short of the CDR3 end, and the missing part is taken from the germline J gene. The J gene is TRBJ1-5, the V gene TRBV5-1; 10 bases map to TRBD1. This CDR3 spans 15 amino acids. V dropped 2 bases and J dropped 7; count of bases not matched to a gene: 6. CDR1 and CDR2 from the germline V gene are SGHRS and YFSETQ. The CDR3 protein is CASSLGTGAEQPQHF. CDR3 DNA, as far as it was read: TGCGCCAGCAGCTTAGGGACAGGGGCTGAGCAGCCC.

Note on this clone: The CDR3 end falls 3 residues outside the read, so it is completed with the germline J gene. The V call is TRBV19, the J call TRBJ1-2; D gene ambiguous. The CDR3 runs 12 residues. CDR1 is LNHDA, CDR2 SQIVND, per germline (reference sequence). CDR3: CATRGGSYDYTF. The sequenced part of the CDR3 DNA is TGTGCCACCCGTGGAGGGTCCTACGAC. Using reference TRBV19 and TRBJ1-2 for the parts outside the CDR3, the full variable domain is DGGITQSPKYLFRKEGQNVTLSCEQNLNHDAMYWYRQDPGQGLRLIYYSQIVNDFQKGDIAEGYSVSREKKESFPLTVTSAQKNPTAFYLCATRGGSYDYTFGSGTRLTVV.

Details on this clone: The read ends 3 residues early relative to the CDR3; the germline J gene fills the gap. The V gene is TRBV20-1, the J gene TRBJ2-7, with unresolved D. Germline V gives CDR1 DFQATT, CDR2 SNEGSKA (reference sequence). Trimming stripped 0 bases from V and 6 bases from J, with 18 bases between. The CDR3 has 15 residues. The CDR3 bases that were read are TGCAGTGCTAGAGAATACAAGGGTTTAGGTAGCGAG. Residues: CSAREYKGLGSE. The whole CDR3 sequence reads CSAREYKGLGSEQYF.

Comments on this clone: The read falls 3 residues short of the CDR3 end, and the missing part is taken from the germline J gene. This rearrangement joins TRBV7-6 to TRBJ1-2; weak D call: TRBD1 (5 bases). From germline, CDR1 is SGHVS and CDR2 FNYEAQ. The CDR3 loop spans 16 amino acids. The part of the CDR3 DNA that was read is TGTGCCAGCAGCTTGGGACTAGCGGGAGCGGCAGATACC. Its protein product is CASSLGLAGAADT. The whole CDR3 reads CASSLGLAGAADTYTF. The variable domain in full, with the rest retrieved from reference TRBV7-6 and TRBJ1-2, is GAGVSQSPRYKVTKRGQDVALRCDPISGHVSLYWYRQALGQGPEFLTYFNYEAQQDKSGLPNDRFSAERPEGSISTLTIQRTEQRDSAMYRCASSLGLAGAADTYTFGSGTRLTVV.

Notes on this clone: The read comes to an end 3 residues before the CDR3 does, leaving the germline J gene to fill in the end. J is TRBJ1-1 and V is TRBV5-1; 12 bases are shared with TRBD1. The CDR3 is 19 amino acids. The germline V gene encodes CDR1 SGHRS and CDR2 YFSETQ. CDR3 DNA, as far as it was read: TGCGCCAGCAGCCCAAATCAGGGGACAGGGGGCTTAGCCAAAAACATT. Its translation is CASSPNQGTGGLAKNI. In full, the CDR3 reads CASSPNQGTGGLAKNIAFF.

As to this clone: The sequence runs out 3 residues before the end of the CDR3; the remainder is reconstructed from the germline J gene. The chain uses TRBV20-1 and TRBJ1-1; TRBD1 matches at 7 bases. Germline V gene data show CDR1 as DFQATT and CDR2 as SNEGSKA (reference sequence). The length of the CDR3 is 15 residues. Germline trimming cut 0 bases from V and 4 bases from J; bases unmatched to any gene: 8. The covered CDR3 bases are TGCAGTGCTAGAGATACAGGGGCGTGGGGCACTGAA. It yields the protein CSARDTGAWGTE. The whole CDR3 is CSARDTGAWGTEAFF.

The CDR3 region is CAWSGGLEEGGYTF. Partial CDR3 DNA: TGTGCCTGGAGTGGGGGTCTAGAGGAGGGGGGC. This sequence joins TRBV30 and TRBJ1-2; D is perhaps TRBD1 (5 bases). Sequencing ends 3 residues short of the CDR3 end; the germline J gene provides the rest. There are 14 residues in the CDR3. Germline V gene lookup returns CDR1 GTSNPN and CDR2 SVGIG (reference sequence).

Notes on this clone: The read ends 3 residues early relative to the CDR3; the germline J gene fills the gap. V is TRBV6-2 or TRBV6-3 and J is TRBJ2-3, with 7 bases lining up with TRBD1. The CDR3 contains 14 residues. The junction had 1 base not matched to a gene; V was cut back by 0 bases and J by 4 bases. Germline CDR1 is MNHEY and CDR2 is SVGEGT. Incomplete CDR3 DNA: TGTGCCAGCAGTTACTCGAGGGGGCCAGATACG. This codes for CASSYSRGPDT. The full-length CDR3 reads as CASSYSRGPDTQYF.

Comment on this clone: The read finishes 3 residues shy of the CDR3 end, and the germline J gene is used to complete it. Other nucleotide sequences from this sample produce the same CDR3. The chain combines TRBV6-1 with TRBJ1-3, with D possibly matching TRBD1 (5 bases). The germline gives CDR1 MNHNS, CDR2 SASEGT. The CDR3 sequence is 16 residues long. Trimming took 4 bases from V and 0 from J, leaving 13 bases between them. Partial CDR3 DNA: TGTGCCAGCAGTGGGGGCTTGGCGTTCTCTGGAAACACC. Its translation is CASSGGLAFSGNT. The complete CDR3 sequence is CASSGGLAFSGNTIYF.

By frequency, this clone is medium-sized (0.01 to 0.1%). The CDR3 spells CSVVQGNNQPQHF. The sequenced CDR3 bases are TGCAGCGTTGTTCAGGGAAACAATCAGCCC. The J gene is TRBJ1-5, the V gene TRBV29-1, with D tentatively TRBD1 (5 bases). The read comes to an end 3 residues before the CDR3 does, leaving the germline J gene to fill in the end. The CDR3 is 13 residues long. V shed 4 bases and J shed 3 bases, with 10 bases lying between them. The germline CDR1 and CDR2 sequences are SQVTM and ANQGSEA.

To note about this clone: The read comes to an end 3 residues before the CDR3 does, leaving the germline J gene to fill in the end. The sample has other DNA sequences that encode this CDR3 too. V gene TRBV19 combines with J gene TRBJ1-2; weak D call: TRBD1 (6 bases). The CDR3 is 14 residues long. Trimming stripped 1 base from V and 3 bases from J, with 9 bases between. Germline CDR1 and CDR2: LNHDA and SQIVND (reference sequence). The covered CDR3 bases are TGTGCCAGTAGTATAGTAAGGACAGACTATGGC. This encodes CASSIVRTDYG. The full CDR3 is CASSIVRTDYGYTF.

A remark on this clone: The read ends 3 residues early relative to the CDR3; the germline J gene fills the gap. The chain recombines TRBV19 with TRBJ2-3; a weak D match, TRBD1 (5 bases). Germline assignment: CDR1 LNHDA and CDR2 SQIVND (reference sequence). Trimming cost V 4 bases and J 7 bases, with 9 bases left between them. The CDR3 contains 12 residues. The DNA read from the CDR3 is TGTGCCAGTAGTACAGGGTCCTATACG. This gives the protein CASSTGSYT. The full-length CDR3 reads as CASSTGSYTQYF.

Of note for this clone: The read falls 3 residues short of the CDR3 end, and the missing part is taken from the germline J gene. The rearrangement uses TRBV5-1 and TRBJ2-5; 8 nucleotides align to TRBD2. From germline, CDR1 is SGHRS and CDR2 YFSETQ. J lost 5 bases, V lost 0 bases, and 9 bases had no gene match. This CDR3 comprises 16 residues. CDR3 amino acids: CASSLGLALWGETQYF. The covered CDR3 bases are TGCGCCAGCAGCTTGGGACTAGCGCTTTGGGGGGAGACC.

Points on this clone: The read ends 3 residues early relative to the CDR3; the germline J gene fills the gap. This chain connects TRBV10-3 to TRBJ1-2; the match to TRBD1 covers 7 bases. CDR1 is ENHRY, CDR2 SYGVKD, per germline. The CDR3 loop spans 16 amino acids. CDR3 loop: CAINCWEGALTGGYTF. CDR3 DNA (partial): TGTGCCATCAACTGCTGGGAGGGGGCTTTAACGGGCGGC.

Points on this clone: One end of the junction is discordant with germline, which a read error may explain. The CDR3 end lies 3 residues beyond the end of the read and is filled in from the germline J gene. This chain links TRBV4-2 with TRBJ2-2, with TRBD1 matching 8 bases. This CDR3 region has 14 residues. The germline CDR1 and CDR2 sequences are LGHNA and YNFKEQ. This CDR3 is CASSQGAGTGELFF. The DNA read from the CDR3 is TGCGCCAGCAGCCAGGGGGCGGGCACCGGGGAG.

The CDR3 is CASNQGVGPQHF. Partial CDR3 DNA: TGTGCCAGCAATCAGGGGGTAGGCCCC. The gene calls are TRBV6-2 or TRBV6-3 and TRBJ1-5, with 7 nucleotides matching TRBD1. The missing CDR3 end, 3 residues past where the read stops, is filled in from the germline J gene. In germline, CDR1 is MNHEY, CDR2 SVGEGT. The length of the CDR3 is 12 residues.

As for this clone: The read ends 3 residues early relative to the CDR3; the germline J gene fills the gap. J is TRBJ1-5 and V is TRBV12-3 or TRBV12-4; TRBD1 agrees at 10 bases. Germline trimming cut 5 bases from V and 5 bases from J; bases unmatched to any gene: 12. This CDR3 spans 17 amino acids. CDR3 amino acids: CASSRAHSTGGDQPQHF. CDR3 DNA, as far as it was read: TGTGCCAGCAGTCGAGCCCACTCGACAGGGGGCGATCAGCCC.

The CDR3 spells CATSDRTRTYEQYF. CDR3 DNA, as far as it was read: TGTGCCACCAGTGATAGGACACGAACCTACGAG. This chain joins TRBV24-1 and TRBJ2-7; D perhaps matches TRBD1 (5 bases). From the germline J gene comes the end of the CDR3, since the read stops 3 residues before it. This CDR3 comprises 14 residues. The germline V gene encodes CDR1 KGHDR and CDR2 SFDVKD. The V end was cut by 3 bases, the J end by 2 bases, with 10 bases between.

A note on this clone: The CDR3 end lies 3 residues beyond the end of the read and is filled in from the germline J gene. The genes are TRBV11-2 and TRBJ2-7, with 13 bases aligning to TRBD2. V shed 5 bases, J shed 6 bases, and the junction held 7 bases outside the gene matches. CDR1 and CDR2 from the germline V gene are SGHAT and FQNNGV. CDR3 length: 15 amino acids. The CDR3 sequence: CASSHRGLAGVEQYF. The sequenced part of the CDR3 DNA is TGTGCCAGCAGCCATAGAGGACTAGCGGGGGTCGAG.

As concerns this clone: The junction departs from the called germline gene at one end, perhaps through a read error. The read gets to within 3 residues of the CDR3 end, and the germline J gene fills in the rest. The chain combines TRBV2 with TRBJ2-1; a possible D gene is TRBD2 (7 bases). Germline lookup yields CDR1 SNHLY and CDR2 FYNNEI. This CDR3 is 17 amino acids long. The CDR3 spells CDSSGPPGGGSYNEQFF. The covered CDR3 bases are TGTGACAGCAGTGGGCCGCCGGGGGGCGGCTCCTACAATGAG. Drawing the rest from reference TRBV2 and TRBJ2-1, the complete variable domain is EPEVTQTPSHQVTQMGQEVILRCVPISNHLYFYWYRQILGQKVEFLVSFYNNEISEKSEIFDDQFSVERPDGSNFTLKIRSTKLEDSAMYFCDSSGPPGGGSYNEQFFGPGTRLTVL.

A remark on this clone: The CDR3 end is not reached by the read, which stops 3 residues before it; the germline J gene fills it in. The chain employs TRBV7-2 and TRBJ1-4; maybe TRBD1 (6 bases). Germline-derived CDR1 and CDR2 are SGHTA and FQGNSA. Trimming left V 2 bases short and J 8 bases short, with 12 bases between. This CDR3 is 14 amino acids long. The CDR3 bases that were read are TGTGCCAGCAGCTTAAAATCTCAGGGGGAAAAA. Protein product: CASSLKSQGEK. The full-length CDR3 reads as CASSLKSQGEKLFF.

Concerning this clone: The read ends 3 residues before the CDR3 terminus; that terminus is restored from the germline J gene. This chain joins TRBV5-1 and TRBJ2-4, with 11 positions matching TRBD2. The V segment lost 0 bases and the J segment 2 bases; nucleotides outside the gene matches: 10. This CDR3 comprises 19 residues. CDR1 is SGHRS and CDR2 is YFSETQ in the germline V gene. The DNA read from the CDR3 is TGCGCCAGCAGCTTGGTAGTTCCGGGGACTAGCGGATCCAAAAACATT. Protein sequence: CASSLVVPGTSGSKNI. The whole CDR3 sequence reads CASSLVVPGTSGSKNIQYF.